This entry lists 30 T cell receptor beta chains sequenced from one sample in a study of blood T cells in healthy people across ages. Together with a sample-barcoded 5' primer, a J-beta primer mix was included in a second PCR lasting about 6 to 11 cycles. Each CDR3 protein is one row after TCRdb ran MiXCR on the 5' RACE reads. This sample has 500,000 to 550,000 distinct CDR3 sequences; about 24% occur once, and the top ten carry around 10%. These sequences were also reported in another study, on T cells of mothers and their children.

Material for sequencing was blood. These receptors were collected from a boy aged 5 to 17 in good health.

The chain employs TRBV6-5 and TRBJ2-5; D is undetermined. The assigned J gene may be wrong: the sequence end matches TRBJ2-1 better. In germline, CDR1 is MNHEY, CDR2 SVGAGI. The CDR3 runs 13 residues. For the CDR3, the DNA is TGTGCCAGCAGTTACAGGGCCGTAGGGGAGCAGTTCTTC. This translates into CASSYRAVGEQFF.

V usage is TRBV4-3 and J usage is TRBJ2-2; D is unclear. Germline V gives CDR1 LGHNA, CDR2 YSLEER. The CDR3 sequence is 14 residues long. Trimming shortened V by 1 base and J by 6 bases, and 9 bases separated the two germline ends. CDR3 nucleotides: TGCGCCAGCAGCCAAGGTCTTAAGGCCGGGGAGCTGTTTTTT. As protein: CASSQGLKAGELFF.

There are many counts of this clonotype. This chain joins TRBV24-1 and TRBJ2-1; TRBD2 might be the D (5 bases). Trimming shortened V by 8 bases and J by 5 bases, and 12 bases separated the two germline ends. The CDR3 is made up of 13 amino acids. Per the germline V gene, CDR1 is KGHDR and CDR2 is SFDVKD. CDR3: CATTGITNNEQFF. CDR3 bases: TGTGCCACCACCGGGATCACAAACAATGAGCAGTTCTTC.

V is TRBV29-1 and J is TRBJ2-1; 7 bases align to TRBD2. The V segment lost 4 bases and the J segment 3 bases; nucleotides outside the gene matches: 6. The length of the CDR3 is 14 residues. CDR1 is SQVTM, CDR2 ANQGSEA, per germline. CDR3 sequence: CSVGGLDLYNEQFF. CDR3 nucleotide sequence: TGCAGCGTTGGCGGACTAGATCTCTACAATGAGCAGTTCTTC.

The table lists this clonotype with a few counts. The genes are TRBV12-3 or TRBV12-4 and TRBJ2-1; 7 bases match TRBD1. The CDR3 sequence is 14 residues long. V shed 6 bases, J shed 3 bases, and the junction held 5 bases outside the gene matches. Here the CDR3 DNA reads TGTGCCAGCAGAACCGACAGGGACTACAATGAGCAGTTCTTC. It is translated as CASRTDRDYNEQFF.

On this clonotype itself: An end of the junction differs from the germline gene, which may be a read error. The gene calls are TRBV6-4 and TRBJ2-1; TRBD2 aligns across 10 bases. The CDR3 is made up of 15 amino acids. Per germline, CDR1 MRHNA and CDR2 SNTAGT. This CDR3 is CAGSLAGEGGNEQFF. The CDR3, as DNA: TGTGCCGGCAGTCTAGCGGGAGAAGGAGGCAATGAGCAGTTCTTC.

The chain carries TRBV6-2 or TRBV6-3 and TRBJ1-5; 10 bases agree with TRBD1. The trim removed 2 bases at V and 3 bases at J, leaving 10 bases unmatched. This CDR3 spans 18 amino acids. The germline V gene has CDR1 MNHEY and CDR2 SVGEGT. CDR3 protein: CASSYKTSGTGANQPQHF. The CDR3 DNA reads as TGTGCCAGCAGTTACAAAACCTCCGGGACAGGGGCCAATCAGCCCCAGCATTTT.

This clonotype was seen a handful of times. The V call is TRBV29-1, the J call TRBJ2-1, with 8 nucleotides matching TRBD2. Germline V gene data show CDR1 as SQVTM and CDR2 as ANQGSEA. Trimming removed 4 bases from V and 2 bases from J; junction bases left unmatched: 7. The CDR3 extends over 15 amino acids. The CDR3 DNA sequence: TGCAGCGTTGCGGGAGGGCCCGGTGCCTACAATGAGCAGTTCTTC. This gives the protein CSVAGGPGAYNEQFF.

This sequence joins TRBV12-3 or TRBV12-4 and TRBJ2-3; D might be TRBD1 (6 bases). This CDR3 is built from 15 residues. V lost 5 bases to trimming and J lost 0 bases, with 12 bases between them. The CDR3 loop reads CASSTGQISTDTQYF. CDR3 in DNA: TGTGCCAGCAGTACCGGACAGATTAGCACAGATACGCAGTATTTT.

This clonotype occurred a few times. This chain links TRBV4-3 with TRBJ2-7; 8 positions agree with TRBD1. CDR3 size: 16 residues. Looked up from germline, CDR1 is LGHNA and CDR2 is YSLEER. With V trimmed by 3 bases and J by 0 bases, 7 bases remained unmatched. The chain's CDR3 is CASSHTSTGDSYEQYF. CDR3 sequence (DNA): TGCGCCAGCAGCCACACGTCGACAGGGGACTCCTACGAGCAGTACTTC.

This rearrangement joins TRBV4-1 to TRBJ1-2; 9 bases align to TRBD1. The CDR3 length is 17 residues. The junction had 11 bases not matched to a gene; V was cut back by 4 bases and J by 2 bases. Germline CDR1 MGHRA, CDR2 YSYEKL. The CDR3 region has the DNA TGCGCCAGCAGCCCACATACAGGGGGCTGGAGGAACTATGGCTACACCTTC. Translating it yields CASSPHTGGWRNYGYTF.

The gene calls are TRBV5-1 and TRBJ2-5; the D is unclear. TRBJ2-1 explains the end of the DNA better; the J call may be wrong. The CDR3 spans 15 residues. Germline V gives CDR1 SGHRS, CDR2 YFSETQ. In DNA form, the CDR3 reads TGCGCCAGCAGCTTGGGTGACCCCGTTGAGGATGAGCAGTTCTTC. Protein sequence: CASSLGDPVEDEQFF.

The CDR3 DNA is TGTGCCAGCAGCCCTCCATCCAATGAGGCCTATGGCTACACCTTC. It specifies CASSPPSNEAYGYTF. The chain has TRBV7-9 and TRBJ1-2; D gene ambiguous. Trimming pared 5 bases from V and 4 bases from J, leaving 17 bases between. The CDR3 runs to 15 residues. The germline CDR1 and CDR2 sequences are SEHNR and FQNEAQ (reference sequence). Full variable domain (outside the CDR3, taken from reference TRBV7-9 and TRBJ1-2): DTGVSQNPRHKITKRGQNVTFRCDPISEHNRLYWYRQTLGQGPEFLTYFQNEAQLEKSRLLSDRFSAERPKGSFSTLEIQRTEQGDSAMYLCASSPPSNEAYGYTFGSGTRLTVV.

The chain combines TRBV7-2 with TRBJ1-4; D not certain. V was cut by 1 base and J by 6 bases, with 12 bases left in between. Looked up from germline, CDR1 is SGHTA and CDR2 is FQGNSA. The CDR3 is made up of 15 amino acids. The CDR3 loop is CASSLGAGLDEKLFF. The CDR3 nucleotides read TGTGCCAGCAGCTTAGGGGCGGGCTTGGATGAAAAACTGTTTTTT.

This clonotype was seen more than once but under ten times. The chain links TRBV20-1 to TRBJ2-7; 11 bases align to TRBD2. The V and J ends lost 0 bases and 7 bases, in that order; junction bases with no gene match: 11. Germline V gives CDR1 DFQATT, CDR2 SNEGSKA (reference sequence). This CDR3 is built from 16 residues. CDR3 sequence (DNA): TGCAGTGCTAGAGATAGACTAGCGGGAATGACGCGGGAGCAGTACTTC. Translating it yields CSARDRLAGMTREQYF.

The V and J genes are TRBV4-3 and TRBJ2-1; weak D call: TRBD1 (6 bases). V shed 0 bases and J shed 6 bases, with 9 bases lying between them. The CDR3 extends over 14 amino acids. Germline CDR1 and CDR2: LGHNA and YSLEER. The CDR3 nucleotides are TGCGCCAGCAGCCAAGATGCAGGGGCCAATGAGCAGTTCTTC. Translating gives CASSQDAGANEQFF.

This clonotype was detected only a few times. The chain carries TRBV4-3 and TRBJ2-2; TRBD2 matches 7 bases. Germline V gene lookup returns CDR1 LGHNA and CDR2 YSLEER. The CDR3 sequence is 14 residues long. Trimming removed 4 bases from V and 7 bases from J; junction bases left unmatched: 6. CDR3: CASSLGLVIGELFF. CDR3 coding DNA: TGCGCCAGCAGCCTAGGACTAGTCATCGGGGAGCTGTTTTTT.

V and J are TRBV20-1 and TRBJ2-5; D not resolved. The ends were cut back, 4 bases at V and 5 bases at J, with 17 bases in the middle. Germline CDR1 DFQATT, CDR2 SNEGSKA (reference sequence). This CDR3 comprises 14 residues. The CDR3 region is CSATDPRLKETQYF. CDR3 coding DNA: TGCAGTGCTACCGATCCGCGCCTAAAGGAGACCCAGTACTTC.

This sequence joins TRBV5-6 and TRBJ2-3; 7 bases align to TRBD1. The length of the CDR3 is 15 residues. After removal of 0 bases from V and 6 bases from J, the junction contained 7 bases not matched to a gene. Per the germline V gene, CDR1 is SGHDT and CDR2 is YYEEEE. CDR3 in DNA: TGTGCCAGCAGCTTGGTGGGACAGAGGAAGGATACGCAGTATTTT. Protein sequence: CASSLVGQRKDTQYF.

V is TRBV6-2 or TRBV6-3 and J is TRBJ2-7; 7 positions agree with TRBD2. Germline values: CDR1 MNHEY, CDR2 SVGEGT. This CDR3 has 12 residues. As DNA, the CDR3 is TGTGCCAGCAGTTACACCGGGACTACCACTGCCGTC. Its protein is CASSYTGTTTAV.

Details on this clonotype: The junction departs from germline at one end; a sequencing error may be responsible. V gene TRBV27 combines with J gene TRBJ1-1, with 10 bases identical to TRBD1. Germline CDR1 MNHEY, CDR2 SMNVEV (reference sequence). The CDR3 extends over 13 amino acids. The CDR3: CASRGQGNTEAYF. CDR3 in DNA: TGTGCCAGCAGGGGACAGGGGAACACTGAAGCTTACTTT.

This clonotype was seen only a few times. The V gene is TRBV28, the J gene TRBJ1-2; D not certain. The ends were cut back, 5 bases at V and 2 bases at J, with 12 bases in the middle. The CDR3 totals 14 residues. Germline values: CDR1 MDHEN, CDR2 SYDVKM. This CDR3 is CASSPLGLNYGYTF. The CDR3 DNA is TGTGCCAGCAGTCCCTTAGGTTTAAACTATGGCTACACCTTC.

Only a few counts were recorded for this clonotype. The chain has TRBV7-3 and TRBJ2-5, with D possibly matching TRBD2 (6 bases). The CDR3 is 16 residues long. CDR1 and CDR2 (germline): SGHTA, FQGTGA. V was trimmed by 5 bases and J by 5 bases, leaving 21 bases between them. In DNA form, the CDR3 reads TGTGCCAGCAGCCTTGGAAGACCGGTGGAGGGGGAGACCCAGTACTTC. Its protein product is CASSLGRPVEGETQYF.

This clonotype was found a few times. The J gene is TRBJ2-1, the V gene TRBV9, with 10 positions matching TRBD2. The end of the DNA is better explained by TRBJ2-7, so the J call may be wrong. Germline lookup yields CDR1 SGDLS and CDR2 YYNGEE. This CDR3 is 16 amino acids long. The CDR3 DNA follows: TGTGCCAGCAGCGTAAACCTAGCGGGGGATATCTACGAGCAGTACTTC. Translating gives CASSVNLAGDIYEQYF.

This chain links TRBV30 with TRBJ1-2; 7 positions match TRBD1. The ends lost 2 bases at V and 4 bases at J; junction bases unmatched: 4. The CDR3 length is 13 residues. CDR1 and CDR2 from the germline V gene are GTSNPN and SVGIG (reference sequence). The CDR3 DNA follows: TGTGCCTGGAGTTCGGCAGGGGGCTATGGCTACACCTTC. The encoded protein is CAWSSAGGYGYTF.

The chain links TRBV20-1 to TRBJ2-1; 14 bases agree with TRBD2. CDR1 and CDR2 from the germline V gene are DFQATT and SNEGSKA (reference sequence). V shed 5 bases, J shed 0 bases, and the junction held 6 bases outside the gene matches. The CDR3 loop spans 17 amino acids. CDR3: CSARTSGGSGSYNEQFF. CDR3 DNA: TGCAGTGCTCGGACTAGCGGGGGGTCTGGCTCCTACAATGAGCAGTTCTTC.

The genes are TRBV7-2 and TRBJ1-6, with no clear D. The CDR3 is 16 amino acids. The germline gives CDR1 SGHTA, CDR2 FQGNSA. V shed 5 bases and J shed 9 bases, with 20 bases lying between them. CDR3 in amino acids: CASSRSLGRSVSPLHF. The CDR3 nucleotides read TGTGCCAGCAGCCGAAGCCTAGGGAGGTCTGTTTCACCCCTCCACTTT.

This clonotype was seen a few times. The rearrangement joins TRBV20-1 to TRBJ2-5; TRBD2 aligns across 10 bases. The germline V gene has CDR1 DFQATT and CDR2 SNEGSKA (reference sequence). This CDR3 is 16 amino acids long. Trimming removed 3 bases from V and 4 bases from J; junction bases left unmatched: 11. The CDR3 DNA is TGCAGTGCTAGTGGCTCCAAAGCGGGAGGGGGAGAGACCCAGTACTTC. Protein product: CSASGSKAGGGETQYF.

The CDR3 region is CASSRGTSGVYEQYF. The DNA for the CDR3 is TGTGCCAGCAGTCGGGGGACTAGCGGAGTCTACGAGCAGTACTTC. This chain links TRBV28 with TRBJ2-5, with 11 bases fitting TRBD2. The DNA end lines up better with TRBJ2-7; the J call may be wrong. This CDR3 has 15 amino acids. The V gene's germline CDR1 is MDHEN and CDR2 SYDVKM.

This chain uses TRBV7-2 with TRBJ1-2; 10 nucleotides align to TRBD1. The CDR3 totals 15 residues. Germline CDR1 reads SGHTA; CDR2 reads FQGNSA. V shed 4 bases and J 7 bases; nucleotides not matched to a gene: 9. CDR3 protein: CASSSIRTGGGGYTF. As DNA, the CDR3 is TGTGCCAGCAGCTCTATTAGGACAGGGGGAGGTGGCTACACCTTC.